The rows below give T cell receptor beta chains drawn from one sample of a study of blood T cell repertoires in COVID-19. Sequencing was performed with immunoSEQ multiplex PCR; in TCRdb, only in-frame clones are kept and a portion is missing. The table has under 150,000 clones, around 89% seen once; the top ten hold more than 2%. Sequences were obtained from peripheral blood. Receptor source: a man in his 70s with active COVID-19. CDR3s include the opening cysteine and the closing phenylalanine or tryptophan. Each record gives: clone size, D gene, V gene, J gene, CDR3 protein, CDR3 DNA. The D gene is left open where the match is weak. Not every row has a clone size; where given, it reads once, few, many or a size class.

size: NA
D: TRBD2
V: TRBV7-9
J: TRBJ2-1
CDR3: CASSFKLRLAGTHNEQFF
DNA: TGTGCCAGCAGCTTTAAACTTAGACTAGCGGGGACGCACAATGAGCAGTTCTTC

size: NA
D: NA
V: TRBV14
J: TRBJ2-7
CDR3: CASSPGLYEQYF
DNA: TGTGCCAGCAGCCCAGGACTGTACGAGCAGTACTTC

size: NA
D: TRBD2
V: TRBV7-3
J: TRBJ2-1
CDR3: CASSLNSGRHSYNEQFF
DNA: TGTGCCAGCAGCTTAAATAGCGGGAGGCATTCCTACAATGAGCAGTTCTTC

size: once
D: TRBD2
V: TRBV18
J: TRBJ2-7
CDR3: CASSPRSGRAGGLEQYF
DNA: TGTGCCAGCTCACCACGGAGCGGGAGGGCGGGTGGACTCGAGCAGTACTTC

size: NA
D: NA
V: TRBV19
J: TRBJ2-5
CDR3: CASSIGAGAQETQYF
DNA: TGTGCCAGTAGTATAGGGGCGGGGGCGCAGGAGACCCAGTACTTC

size: NA
D: NA
V: TRBV29-1
J: TRBJ2-5
CDR3: CSALALQETQYF
DNA: TGCAGCGCCTTAGCGCTCCAAGAGACCCAGTACTTC

size: NA
D: NA
V: TRBV7-9
J: TRBJ1-2
CDR3: CASSLTANYGYTF
DNA: TGTGCCAGCAGCTTGACAGCTAACTATGGCTACACCTTC

size: NA
D: TRBD2
V: TRBV5-6
J: TRBJ2-7
CDR3: CASSKLLAGSYEQYF
DNA: TGTGCCAGCAGCAAGCTTCTAGCGGGATCCTACGAGCAGTACTTC

size: once
D: TRBD1
V: TRBV14
J: TRBJ2-1
CDR3: CASSGQVYNEQFF
DNA: TGTGCCAGCTCGGGACAGGTCTACAATGAGCAGTTCTTC

size: NA
D: TRBD1
V: TRBV6-5
J: TRBJ2-2
CDR3: CASSLDRGSAGELFF
DNA: TGTGCCAGCAGCTTAGACAGGGGGTCGGCCGGGGAGCTGTTTTTT

size: once
D: TRBD1
V: TRBV30
J: TRBJ1-2
CDR3: CACPDRANGYTF
DNA: TGTGCCTGCCCGGACAGGGCGAACGGCTACACCTTC